Listed below are T cell receptor beta chains from one sample, sequenced in a study of cytomegalovirus exposure and HLA in healthy donors. Data came from immunoSEQ multiplex PCR; TCRdb stores just in-frame clones and leaves some out. Of 75,000 to 90,000 clones listed, 90% to 96% are singletons. Sequences were obtained from PBMCs. Every receptor here comes from a young man in good health and CMV-seropositive. The CDR3 runs from the conserved cysteine through the conserved F or W. The order of the fields is clone size, D gene, V gene, J gene, CDR3 protein, CDR3 DNA. A D gene is named only where the DNA matches it firmly. Part of the rows lack a size; the others show once, few, many or a class for expanded clones.

abundance: NA; d_gene: NA; v_gene: TRBV11-2; j_gene: TRBJ2-7; CDR3aa: CASSLAFSPSDEQYF; CDR3nt: TGTGCCAGCAGCTTAGCCTTTAGCCCCTCAGACGAGCAGTACTTC
abundance: NA; d_gene: TRBD1; v_gene: TRBV19; j_gene: TRBJ2-7; CDR3aa: CASSVDRGGGEQYF; CDR3nt: TGTGCCAGTAGTGTCGACAGGGGAGGTGGCGAGCAGTACTTC
abundance: NA; d_gene: TRBD2; v_gene: TRBV5-1; j_gene: TRBJ2-1; CDR3aa: CASSPLAGSYNEQFF; CDR3nt: TGCGCCAGCAGCCCGCTAGCGGGCTCCTACAATGAGCAGTTCTTC
abundance: NA; d_gene: TRBD1; v_gene: TRBV28; j_gene: TRBJ2-6; CDR3aa: CASSPPSGQASSGANVLTF; CDR3nt: TGTGCCAGCAGTCCACCCTCGGGACAGGCTTCCTCTGGGGCCAACGTCCTGACTTTC
abundance: NA; d_gene: NA; v_gene: TRBV28; j_gene: TRBJ2-7; CDR3aa: CASSMTVNEQYF; CDR3nt: TGTGCCAGCAGTATGACTGTCAACGAGCAGTACTTC
abundance: NA; d_gene: NA; v_gene: TRBV28; j_gene: TRBJ1-2; CDR3aa: CASTPGSYYGYTF; CDR3nt: TGTGCCAGCACTCCAGGGTCCTACTATGGCTACACCTTC
abundance: NA; d_gene: NA; v_gene: TRBV6-1; j_gene: TRBJ1-5; CDR3aa: CASSEYGPRQPQHF; CDR3nt: TGTGCCAGCAGTGAATATGGGCCCCGCCAGCCCCAGCATTTT
abundance: NA; d_gene: TRBD2; v_gene: TRBV7-2; j_gene: TRBJ2-7; CDR3aa: CASSRLAGVYEQYF; CDR3nt: TGTGCCAGCAGCCGACTAGCGGGAGTCTACGAGCAGTACTTC
abundance: NA; d_gene: TRBD2; v_gene: TRBV6-6; j_gene: TRBJ2-7; CDR3aa: CASRTSGSPYEQYF; CDR3nt: TGTGCCAGCAGGACTAGCGGGAGTCCCTACGAGCAGTACTTC
abundance: once; d_gene: TRBD2; v_gene: TRBV5-1; j_gene: TRBJ2-1; CDR3aa: CASSFGLAGENEQFF; CDR3nt: TGCGCCAGCAGCTTTGGACTAGCGGGGGAGAATGAGCAGTTCTTC
abundance: once; d_gene: NA; v_gene: TRBV2; j_gene: TRBJ2-2; CDR3aa: CASSELGMNTGELFF; CDR3nt: TGTGCCAGCAGTGAGCTCGGGATGAACACCGGGGAGCTGTTTTTT
abundance: NA; d_gene: TRBD2; v_gene: TRBV9; j_gene: TRBJ2-3; CDR3aa: CASSGRTSGSTDTQYF; CDR3nt: TGTGCCAGCAGCGGTCGGACTAGCGGGAGCACAGATACGCAGTATTTT
abundance: NA; d_gene: TRBD2; v_gene: TRBV6-5; j_gene: TRBJ2-7; CDR3aa: CASRPIAGGNYEQYF; CDR3nt: TGTGCCAGCAGACCCATAGCGGGAGGCAACTACGAGCAGTACTTC
abundance: NA; d_gene: TRBD2; v_gene: TRBV29-1; j_gene: TRBJ2-5; CDR3aa: CSVPGTSGTQETQYF; CDR3nt: TGCAGCGTTCCCGGGACTAGCGGGACCCAAGAGACCCAGTACTTC
abundance: NA; d_gene: TRBD2; v_gene: TRBV7-2; j_gene: TRBJ2-1; CDR3aa: CASSSYLAGGNEQFF; CDR3nt: TGTGCCAGCAGCTCCTACTTAGCGGGAGGCAATGAGCAGTTCTTC
abundance: NA; d_gene: TRBD2; v_gene: TRBV6-1; j_gene: TRBJ2-7; CDR3aa: CASSSTSVVGVEQYF; CDR3nt: TGTGCCAGCAGCTCTACTAGCGTGGTGGGTGTTGAGCAGTACTTC
abundance: NA; d_gene: NA; v_gene: TRBV27; j_gene: TRBJ1-5; CDR3aa: CASSFLGDLGQPQHF; CDR3nt: TGTGCCAGCAGCTTCCTAGGGGATCTGGGTCAGCCCCAGCATTTT
abundance: NA; d_gene: TRBD2; v_gene: TRBV11-3; j_gene: TRBJ2-3; CDR3aa: CASSQGLAGTDTQYF; CDR3nt: TGTGCCAGCAGCCAGGGACTAGCGGGCACAGATACGCAGTATTTT
abundance: NA; d_gene: TRBD1; v_gene: TRBV28; j_gene: TRBJ1-2; CDR3aa: CASRETGDGYTF; CDR3nt: TGTGCCAGCAGGGAGACAGGGGATGGCTACACCTTC
abundance: NA; d_gene: NA; v_gene: TRBV2; j_gene: TRBJ2-7; CDR3aa: CASSVFWWGEEQYF; CDR3nt: TGTGCCAGCAGTGTCTTTTGGTGGGGAGAGGAGCAGTACTTC
abundance: NA; d_gene: NA; v_gene: TRBV6-1; j_gene: TRBJ2-1; CDR3aa: CASSEQGARNNEQFF; CDR3nt: TGTGCCAGCAGTGAACAGGGCGCGCGGAACAATGAGCAGTTCTTC
abundance: NA; d_gene: TRBD1; v_gene: TRBV13; j_gene: TRBJ1-5; CDR3aa: CASSLTRTGDSNQPQHF; CDR3nt: TGTGCCAGCAGCTTAACCCGGACAGGGGATAGCAATCAGCCCCAGCATTTT
abundance: NA; d_gene: TRBD1; v_gene: TRBV6-1; j_gene: TRBJ2-7; CDR3aa: CASSLTGTGPYEQYF; CDR3nt: TGTGCCAGCAGTCTTACCGGGACAGGGCCCTACGAGCAGTACTTC
abundance: once; d_gene: NA; v_gene: TRBV6-5; j_gene: TRBJ2-7; CDR3aa: CASSYSRYYEQYF; CDR3nt: TGTGCCAGCAGTTACTCTCGGTACTACGAGCAGTACTTC
abundance: NA; d_gene: NA; v_gene: TRBV2; j_gene: TRBJ2-3; CDR3aa: CASSPRLSTQYF; CDR3nt: TGTGCCAGCAGTCCTAGACTGTCAACGCAGTATTTT
abundance: NA; d_gene: TRBD1; v_gene: TRBV13; j_gene: TRBJ2-7; CDR3aa: CASSGSEGGDILSYEQYF; CDR3nt: TGTGCCAGCAGCGGAAGTGAAGGGGGCGATATCCTCTCCTACGAGCAGTACTTC
abundance: NA; d_gene: NA; v_gene: TRBV5-1; j_gene: TRBJ2-1; CDR3aa: CASSADGNEQFF; CDR3nt: TGCGCCAGCAGCGCGGATGGGAATGAGCAGTTCTTC
abundance: NA; d_gene: TRBD2; v_gene: TRBV19; j_gene: TRBJ2-2; CDR3aa: CASSILDGRGVGELFF; CDR3nt: TGTGCCAGTAGTATATTAGACGGGAGGGGAGTCGGGGAGCTGTTTTTT
abundance: NA; d_gene: NA; v_gene: TRBV9; j_gene: TRBJ1-2; CDR3aa: CASSVDLGGYGYTF; CDR3nt: TGTGCCAGCAGCGTAGACCTCGGGGGCTATGGCTACACCTTC
abundance: NA; d_gene: TRBD2; v_gene: TRBV6-5; j_gene: TRBJ2-5; CDR3aa: CASSSGLAKETQYF; CDR3nt: TGTGCCAGCAGTTCCGGACTAGCGAAAGAGACCCAGTACTTC
abundance: NA; d_gene: NA; v_gene: TRBV6-5; j_gene: TRBJ2-7; CDR3aa: CASRSRRGYEQYF; CDR3nt: TGTGCCAGCCGCTCCAGACGGGGCTACGAGCAGTACTTC
abundance: NA; d_gene: TRBD2; v_gene: TRBV10-2; j_gene: TRBJ2-5; CDR3aa: CASRPGTSGRRSQYF; CDR3nt: TGCGCCAGCAGACCAGGGACTAGCGGGAGGAGGTCTCAGTACTTC
abundance: NA; d_gene: NA; v_gene: TRBV11-2; j_gene: TRBJ2-7; CDR3aa: CASTFGDEQYF; CDR3nt: TGTGCCAGCACCTTCGGAGACGAGCAGTACTTC
abundance: NA; d_gene: TRBD2; v_gene: TRBV5-4; j_gene: TRBJ2-1; CDR3aa: CASSSPTGTSGNNEQFF; CDR3nt: TGTGCCAGCAGCTCCCCCACCGGGACTAGCGGAAATAATGAGCAGTTCTTC
abundance: NA; d_gene: TRBD1; v_gene: TRBV6-5; j_gene: TRBJ1-3; CDR3aa: CASSYDGQGTGNTIYF; CDR3nt: TGTGCCAGCAGTTACGACGGACAGGGGACCGGAAACACCATATATTTT
abundance: NA; d_gene: TRBD1; v_gene: TRBV13; j_gene: TRBJ1-2; CDR3aa: CASSFGTGGYGYTF; CDR3nt: TGTGCCAGCAGCTTCGGGACAGGGGGCTATGGCTACACCTTC
abundance: NA; d_gene: NA; v_gene: TRBV27; j_gene: TRBJ2-1; CDR3aa: CASRTGSSYNEQFF; CDR3nt: TGTGCCAGCAGGACGGGGAGCTCCTACAATGAGCAGTTCTTC
abundance: NA; d_gene: TRBD1; v_gene: TRBV10-1; j_gene: TRBJ2-2; CDR3aa: CASGDRGTLIGELFF; CDR3nt: TGCGCCAGCGGGGACAGGGGGACTCTTATCGGGGAGCTGTTTTTT
abundance: NA; d_gene: NA; v_gene: TRBV2; j_gene: TRBJ2-2; CDR3aa: CASSEPINTGELFF; CDR3nt: TGTGCCAGCAGTGAACCCATCAACACCGGGGAGCTGTTTTTT
abundance: NA; d_gene: NA; v_gene: TRBV28; j_gene: TRBJ1-5; CDR3aa: CASTITQPNQPQHF; CDR3nt: TGTGCCAGCACCATAACACAGCCGAATCAGCCCCAGCATTTT
abundance: NA; d_gene: TRBD1; v_gene: TRBV11-2; j_gene: TRBJ1-2; CDR3aa: CASSLVGTGDGYTF; CDR3nt: TGTGCCAGCAGCTTAGTAGGGACAGGGGACGGCTACACCTTC
abundance: NA; d_gene: NA; v_gene: TRBV5-4; j_gene: TRBJ2-1; CDR3aa: CASSSFSGSDEQFF; CDR3nt: TGTGCCAGCAGCTCCTTCTCCGGAAGCGATGAGCAGTTCTTC